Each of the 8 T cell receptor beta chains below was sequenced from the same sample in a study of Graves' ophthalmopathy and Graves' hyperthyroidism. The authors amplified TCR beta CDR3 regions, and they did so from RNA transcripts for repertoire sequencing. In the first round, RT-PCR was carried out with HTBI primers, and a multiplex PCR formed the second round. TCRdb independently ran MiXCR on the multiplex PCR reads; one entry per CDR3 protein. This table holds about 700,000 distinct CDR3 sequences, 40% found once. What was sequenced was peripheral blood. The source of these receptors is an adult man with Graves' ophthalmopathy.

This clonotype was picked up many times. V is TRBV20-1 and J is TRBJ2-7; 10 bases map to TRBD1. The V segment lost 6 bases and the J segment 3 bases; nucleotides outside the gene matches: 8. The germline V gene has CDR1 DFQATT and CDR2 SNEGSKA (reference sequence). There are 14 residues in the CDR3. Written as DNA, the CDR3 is TGCAGTGCCCTGGGGGACAGGGGCTTCTACGAGCAGTACTTC. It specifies CSALGDRGFYEQYF.

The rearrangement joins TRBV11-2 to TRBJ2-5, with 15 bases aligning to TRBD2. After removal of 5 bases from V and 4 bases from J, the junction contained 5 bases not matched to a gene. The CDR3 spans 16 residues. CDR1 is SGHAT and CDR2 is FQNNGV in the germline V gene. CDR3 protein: CASSRTSGRAGETQYF. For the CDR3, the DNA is TGTGCCAGCAGCCGGACTAGCGGGAGGGCCGGAGAGACCCAGTACTTC.

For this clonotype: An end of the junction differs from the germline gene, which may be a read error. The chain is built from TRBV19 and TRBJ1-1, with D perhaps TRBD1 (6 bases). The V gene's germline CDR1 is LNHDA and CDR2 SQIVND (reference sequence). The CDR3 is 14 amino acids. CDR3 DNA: TGTGCCAGTATCGAACAGGGTGGGACAAATGAAGCTCTCTTT. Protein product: CASIEQGGTNEALF.

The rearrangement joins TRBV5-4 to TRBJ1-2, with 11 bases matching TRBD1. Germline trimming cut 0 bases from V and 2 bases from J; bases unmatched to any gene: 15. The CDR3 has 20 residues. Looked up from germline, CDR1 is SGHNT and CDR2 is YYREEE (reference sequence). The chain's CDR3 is CASSLGPGQGDKMGNYGYTF. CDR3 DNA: TGTGCCAGCAGCTTGGGGCCGGGACAGGGGGATAAAATGGGCAACTATGGCTACACCTTC.

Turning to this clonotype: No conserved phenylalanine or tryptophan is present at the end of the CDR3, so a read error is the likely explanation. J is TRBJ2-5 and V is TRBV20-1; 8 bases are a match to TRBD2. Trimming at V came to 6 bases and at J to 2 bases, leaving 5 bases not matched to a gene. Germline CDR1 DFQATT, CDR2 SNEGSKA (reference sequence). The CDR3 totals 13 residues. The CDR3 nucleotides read TGCAGTGCCATAGCGGGGTTACAAGAGACCCAGTACCTC. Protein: CSAIAGLQETQYL.

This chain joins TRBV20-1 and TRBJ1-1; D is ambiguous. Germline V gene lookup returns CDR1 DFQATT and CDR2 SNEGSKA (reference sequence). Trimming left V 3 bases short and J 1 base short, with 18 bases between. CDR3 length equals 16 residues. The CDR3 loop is CSASFGHARWNTEAFF. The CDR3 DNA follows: TGCAGTGCTAGTTTCGGTCACGCCCGGTGGAACACTGAAGCTTTCTTT.

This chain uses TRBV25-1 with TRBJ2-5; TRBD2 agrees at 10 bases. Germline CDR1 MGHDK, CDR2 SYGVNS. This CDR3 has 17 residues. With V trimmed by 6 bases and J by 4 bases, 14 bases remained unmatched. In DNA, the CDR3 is TGTGCCAGCAGCCAGAGGCCGGCTAGCGGGAGAGGAGAGACCCAGTACTTC. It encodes CASSQRPASGRGETQYF.

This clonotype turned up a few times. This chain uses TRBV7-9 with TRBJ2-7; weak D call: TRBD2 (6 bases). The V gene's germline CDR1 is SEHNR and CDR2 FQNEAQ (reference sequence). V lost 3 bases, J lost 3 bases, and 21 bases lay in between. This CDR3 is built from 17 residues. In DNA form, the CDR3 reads TGTGCCAGCAGCTTTAATTCGGGGGAAAAAATCGTCTACGAGCAGTACTTC. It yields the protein CASSFNSGEKIVYEQYF. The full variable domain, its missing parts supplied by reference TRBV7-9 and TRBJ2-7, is DTGVSQNPRHKITKRGQNVTFRCDPISEHNRLYWYRQTLGQGPEFLTYFQNEAQLEKSRLLSDRFSAERPKGSFSTLEIQRTEQGDSAMYLCASSFNSGEKIVYEQYFGPGTRLTVT.